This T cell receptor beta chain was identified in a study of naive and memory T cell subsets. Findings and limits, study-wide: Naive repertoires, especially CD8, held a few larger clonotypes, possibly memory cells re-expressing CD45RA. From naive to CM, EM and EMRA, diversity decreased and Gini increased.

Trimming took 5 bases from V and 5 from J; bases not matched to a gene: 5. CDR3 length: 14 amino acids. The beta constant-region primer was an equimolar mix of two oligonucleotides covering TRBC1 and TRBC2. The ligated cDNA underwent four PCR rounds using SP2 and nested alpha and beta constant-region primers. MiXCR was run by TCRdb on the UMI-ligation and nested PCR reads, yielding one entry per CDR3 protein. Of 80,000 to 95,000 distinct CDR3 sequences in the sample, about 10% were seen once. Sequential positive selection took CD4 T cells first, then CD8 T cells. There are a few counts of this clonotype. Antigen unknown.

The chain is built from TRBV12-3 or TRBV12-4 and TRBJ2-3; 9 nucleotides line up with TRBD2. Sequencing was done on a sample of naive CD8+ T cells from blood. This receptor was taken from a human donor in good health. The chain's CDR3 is CASSPSGTGDTQYF. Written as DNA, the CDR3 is TGTGCCAGCAGTCCTAGCGGGACGGGAGATACGCAGTATTTT.